These 4 T cell receptor beta chains came from one sample sequenced in a study of T cells in women clearing cervical HPV infection. Using immunoSEQ multiplex PCR, the repertoire was profiled, and TCRdb retains in-frame clones only, with some absent. The listing contains roughly 30,000 clones. What was sequenced was blood buffy coat. These receptors were obtained from a woman between 18 and 69 years old with a cervical HPV16 infection that either progressed to CIN3+ or cleared (not recorded which).

Turning to this clone: Sequencing ends 3 residues short of the CDR3 end; the germline J gene provides the rest. The chain has TRBV20-1 and TRBJ2-5; TRBD2 agrees at 9 bases. Trimming removed 3 bases from V and 2 bases from J; junction bases left unmatched: 4. CDR3 length: 14 residues. CDR1 and CDR2 (germline): DFQATT, SNEGSKA (reference sequence). This chain's CDR3 is CSARLTSGQETQYF. The CDR3 bases that were read are TGCAGTGCTAGGCTGACTAGCGGACAAGAGACC.

Regarding this clone: Its ends do not fully match the called genes, so a read error is possible. The part of the CDR3 DNA that was read is TGCGCCAGCAGCCAAGATTGGGGACAGTACCCTTACGAG. Translated: CASSQDWGQYPYE. The complete CDR3 reads CASSQDWGQYPYEQYF. The chain links TRBV4-2 to TRBJ2-7; 7 nucleotides align to TRBD1. The read ends 3 residues shy of where the CDR3 ends; the end is completed using the germline J gene. There are 16 residues in the CDR3. CDR1 LGHNA and CDR2 YNFKEQ come from the germline V gene.

Points on this clone: The read stops 3 residues short of the end of the CDR3; the missing end is completed from the germline J gene. The rearrangement links TRBV2 to TRBJ1-2, with 10 bases matching TRBD1. J lost 5 bases, V lost 6 bases, and 12 bases had no gene match. The germline gives CDR1 SNHLY, CDR2 FYNNEI. This CDR3 comprises 16 residues. The CDR3: CASRTTGGRRGYGYTF. The CDR3 DNA, read in part, is TGTGCCAGCAGGACGACAGGGGGCAGAAGGGGGTATGGC. Drawing the rest from reference TRBV2 and TRBJ1-2, the complete variable domain is EPEVTQTPSHQVTQMGQEVILRCVPISNHLYFYWYRQILGQKVEFLVSFYNNEISEKSEIFDDQFSVERPDGSNFTLKIRSTKLEDSAMYFCASRTTGGRRGYGYTFGSGTRLTVV.

With regard to this clone: The read is 3 residues too short to cover the CDR3 end, so that end is filled in from the germline J gene. J is TRBJ2-6 and V is TRBV19; D ambiguous. The V gene lost 3 bases and the J gene lost 3 bases, with 15 bases spanning the gap. Germline assignment: CDR1 LNHDA and CDR2 SQIVND (reference sequence). The CDR3 spans 17 residues. The CDR3 loop is CASSIQTAGYGANVLTF. The CDR3 DNA, read in part, is TGTGCCAGTAGTATTCAAACAGCTGGGTATGGGGCCAACGTC.